A selection of T cell receptor beta chains follows, all from one sample in a study of molecular identifiers for immune sequencing clone quantification. MiXCR, applied by TCRdb to the PCR reads, yields one record per CDR3 protein. This sample has some 680,000 distinct CDR3 sequences, with 25% found just once. The specimen sequenced was naive CD8+ T cells from blood, with Jurkat cell RNA spiked in. The receptors stem from a human donor in good health. Some libraries in this study had Jurkat cell RNA spiked in. The CDR3 runs from the conserved cysteine through the conserved F or W. D genes are given only for firm matches. A row's size may be missing; if present it is once, few, many or a size class.

J gene: TRBJ1-1
V gene: TRBV29-1
D gene: .
clone size: many
CDR3 length: 14
CDR3 DNA: TGCAGCGTTGAAGATATGGGGGTGAAAACTGAAGCTTTCTTT
CDR3 protein: CSVEDMGVKTEAFF

J gene: TRBJ2-2
V gene: TRBV7-9
D gene: TRBD2
clone size: few
CDR3 length: 15
CDR3 DNA: TGTGCCAGCAGCGGCGGGGGGGCCCGAACCGGGGAGCTGTTTTTT
CDR3 protein: CASSGGGARTGELFF

J gene: TRBJ2-4
V gene: TRBV13
D gene: .
clone size: many
CDR3 length: 16
CDR3 DNA: TGTGCCAGCAGCTCCGAGTTTGGTGGAGCCAAAAACATTCAGTACTTC
CDR3 protein: CASSSEFGGAKNIQYF

J gene: TRBJ1-4
V gene: TRBV6-2/TRBV6-3
D gene: .
clone size: .
CDR3 length: 15
CDR3 DNA: TGTGCCAGCAGTTCCGACGTCGGGGCGGATGAAAAACTGTTTTTT
CDR3 protein: CASSSDVGADEKLFF

J gene: TRBJ2-3
V gene: TRBV6-2/TRBV6-3
D gene: .
clone size: .
CDR3 length: 16
CDR3 DNA: TGTGCCAGCAGTTACTTGTGGGGAGTTGGAACAGATACGCAGTATTTT
CDR3 protein: CASSYLWGVGTDTQYF

J gene: TRBJ2-7
V gene: TRBV6-1
D gene: .
clone size: .
CDR3 length: 16
CDR3 DNA: TGTGCCAGCAGTGATTACCGGCAGACAGAATTCTACGAGCAGTACTTC
CDR3 protein: CASSDYRQTEFYEQYF

J gene: TRBJ1-1
V gene: TRBV27
D gene: TRBD1
clone size: few
CDR3 length: 14
CDR3 DNA: TGTGCCAGCAGTATAGGGGGCGCGTGGACTGAAGCTTTCTTT
CDR3 protein: CASSIGGAWTEAFF

J gene: TRBJ2-3
V gene: TRBV24-1
D gene: TRBD1
clone size: .
CDR3 length: 15
CDR3 DNA: TGTGCCACCAGTGACACAGGGGGCGCGACAGATACGCAGTATTTT
CDR3 protein: CATSDTGGATDTQYF

J gene: TRBJ2-1
V gene: TRBV7-9
D gene: TRBD2
clone size: .
CDR3 length: 16
CDR3 DNA: TGTGCCAGCAGCTTAGGGTTTGGCGGGAGTAGTTATGAGCGGTTCTTC
CDR3 protein: CASSLGFGGSSYERFF

J gene: TRBJ1-1
V gene: TRBV7-9
D gene: .
clone size: many
CDR3 length: 14
CDR3 DNA: TGTGCCAGCAGCTTAGGGGGTGCACACAGTGAAGCTTTCTTT
CDR3 protein: CASSLGGAHSEAFF

J gene: TRBJ2-2
V gene: TRBV6-2/TRBV6-3
D gene: TRBD2
clone size: few
CDR3 length: 15
CDR3 DNA: TGTGCCAGCAGTTCGTGGCGGGAGTTGGCCGGGGAGCTGTTTTTT
CDR3 protein: CASSSWRELAGELFF

J gene: TRBJ1-1
V gene: TRBV5-3
D gene: .
clone size: .
CDR3 length: 17
CDR3 DNA: TGTGCCAGCAGCCTGGACGACGGGTTACCAATGAACACTGAAGCTTTCTTT
CDR3 protein: CASSLDDGLPMNTEAFF

J gene: TRBJ2-5
V gene: TRBV5-1
D gene: TRBD2
clone size: many
CDR3 length: 15
CDR3 DNA: TGCGCCAGCGGACTAGCGGGACCAGACCGGGGGACCCAGTACTTC
CDR3 protein: CASGLAGPDRGTQYF

J gene: TRBJ2-7
V gene: TRBV10-3
D gene: .
clone size: many
CDR3 length: 13
CDR3 DNA: TGTGCCATCAGTGAACCCGCTTCCTACGAGCAGTACTTC
CDR3 protein: CAISEPASYEQYF

J gene: TRBJ2-3
V gene: TRBV28
D gene: .
clone size: many
CDR3 length: 16
CDR3 DNA: TGTGCCAGCACCGAGGGGTTGGGGGTATCTGCAGATACGCAGTATTTT
CDR3 protein: CASTEGLGVSADTQYF

J gene: TRBJ2-7
V gene: TRBV11-2
D gene: .
clone size: .
CDR3 length: 13
CDR3 DNA: TGTGCCAGCAGCTTAATCGCAGAATACAAGCAGTACTTC
CDR3 protein: CASSLIAEYKQYF

J gene: TRBJ2-7
V gene: TRBV4-1
D gene: TRBD2
clone size: few
CDR3 length: 15
CDR3 DNA: TGCGCCAGCAGCCAAGGTATTGCGGGGGGGATCGAGCAGTACTTC
CDR3 protein: CASSQGIAGGIEQYF

J gene: TRBJ1-2
V gene: TRBV4-3
D gene: .
clone size: .
CDR3 length: 15
CDR3 DNA: TGCGCCAGCAGCCAAGACGCGGGGACGAACTATGGCTACACCTTC
CDR3 protein: CASSQDAGTNYGYTF

J gene: TRBJ2-3
V gene: TRBV9
D gene: TRBD2
clone size: many
CDR3 length: 15
CDR3 DNA: TGTGCCAGCGGAAAAGTGGGACTAGCAAGCGATACGCAGTATTTT
CDR3 protein: CASGKVGLASDTQYF

J gene: TRBJ2-2
V gene: TRBV20-1
D gene: .
clone size: .
CDR3 length: 14
CDR3 DNA: TGCAGTGCTAGAGATCTTTCACTTCCCGGGGAGCTGTTTTTT
CDR3 protein: CSARDLSLPGELFF

J gene: TRBJ2-7
V gene: TRBV19
D gene: TRBD2
clone size: .
CDR3 length: 15
CDR3 DNA: TGTGCCAGTAGTTCTGGACTAGCGGGAGTACAAGAGCAGTACTTC
CDR3 protein: CASSSGLAGVQEQYF

J gene: TRBJ1-1
V gene: TRBV5-6
D gene: .
clone size: .
CDR3 length: 12
CDR3 DNA: TGTGCCTGCAGCGAAGACAACACTGAAGCTTTCTTT
CDR3 protein: CACSEDNTEAFF

J gene: TRBJ2-1
V gene: TRBV28
D gene: TRBD1
clone size: few
CDR3 length: 15
CDR3 DNA: TGTGCCAGCAGCCGAGGACAGGCCCTAGAGGTTGAGCAGTTCTTC
CDR3 protein: CASSRGQALEVEQFF

J gene: TRBJ2-7
V gene: TRBV2
D gene: TRBD1
clone size: .
CDR3 length: 15
CDR3 DNA: TGTGCCAGCAGTCTACAAGGGGGCCAGATCTACGAGCAGTACTTC
CDR3 protein: CASSLQGGQIYEQYF

J gene: TRBJ1-2
V gene: TRBV27
D gene: TRBD1
clone size: few
CDR3 length: 17
CDR3 DNA: TGTGCCAGCAGTTTATCCATCCAGGGGGCTCTTCACTATGGCTACACCTTC
CDR3 protein: CASSLSIQGALHYGYTF

J gene: TRBJ1-2
V gene: TRBV6-1
D gene: .
clone size: .
CDR3 length: 16
CDR3 DNA: TGTGCCAGCATTCCAAGCGGGGCAGGGTGGGTCTATGGCTACACCTTC
CDR3 protein: CASIPSGAGWVYGYTF

J gene: TRBJ2-3
V gene: TRBV19
D gene: .
clone size: many
CDR3 length: 15
CDR3 DNA: TGTGCCAGTAGTATAGGGGGCAGTGGTACAGATACGCAGTATTTT
CDR3 protein: CASSIGGSGTDTQYF

J gene: TRBJ1-6
V gene: TRBV21-1
D gene: .
clone size: once
CDR3 length: 17
CDR3 DNA: TGTGCCAGCAGCAAAGTTAGTAGGGACTCCTATAATTCACCCCTCCACTTT
CDR3 protein: CASSKVSRDSYNSPLHF

J gene: TRBJ2-5
V gene: TRBV28
D gene: .
clone size: many
CDR3 length: 15
CDR3 DNA: TGTGCCAGCACCCCGGCGGGGGCCTCCGCCGAGACCCAGTACTTC
CDR3 protein: CASTPAGASAETQYF

J gene: TRBJ1-6
V gene: TRBV7-2
D gene: .
clone size: many
CDR3 length: 17
CDR3 DNA: TGTGCCAGCAGCCCATACCAGAGGTCCGCTTATAATTCACCCCTCCACTTT
CDR3 protein: CASSPYQRSAYNSPLHF

J gene: TRBJ1-3
V gene: TRBV30
D gene: .
clone size: few
CDR3 length: 17
CDR3 DNA: TGTGCCTGGAGTGTATCCTGGCTCAGGGAGAGTGGAAACACCATATATTTT
CDR3 protein: CAWSVSWLRESGNTIYF

J gene: TRBJ2-1
V gene: TRBV19
D gene: TRBD1
clone size: many
CDR3 length: 15
CDR3 DNA: TGTGCCAGTAGTGCTTGGGACAGCTCCTACAATGAGCAGTTCTTC
CDR3 protein: CASSAWDSSYNEQFF

J gene: TRBJ2-4
V gene: TRBV30
D gene: TRBD1
clone size: .
CDR3 length: 15
CDR3 DNA: TGTGCCTGGAGTCCCGGACAGGGGGTCAAAAACATTCAGTACTTC
CDR3 protein: CAWSPGQGVKNIQYF

J gene: TRBJ1-1
V gene: TRBV5-1
D gene: .
clone size: many
CDR3 length: 13
CDR3 DNA: TGCGCCAGCAGCTTCGATAGGGCAGTTGAAGCTTTCTTT
CDR3 protein: CASSFDRAVEAFF

J gene: TRBJ2-1
V gene: TRBV30
D gene: .
clone size: .
CDR3 length: 11
CDR3 DNA: TGTGCCTGCCAGCCCTTGGATGAGCAGTTCTTC
CDR3 protein: CACQPLDEQFF

J gene: TRBJ2-3
V gene: TRBV30
D gene: .
clone size: few
CDR3 length: 14
CDR3 DNA: TGTGCCTGGAGTGAAATGGATAGCACAGATACGCTGTATTTT
CDR3 protein: CAWSEMDSTDTLYF

J gene: TRBJ1-6
V gene: TRBV16
D gene: .
clone size: .
CDR3 length: 13
CDR3 DNA: TGTGCCAGCACCGACGACCCTAATTCACCCCTCCACTTT
CDR3 protein: CASTDDPNSPLHF

J gene: TRBJ2-5
V gene: TRBV7-7
D gene: TRBD1
clone size: .
CDR3 length: 18
CDR3 DNA: TGTGCCAGCAGCTTAGCCCCCTGGACAGGGTTGAGACAAGAGACCCAGTACTTC
CDR3 protein: CASSLAPWTGLRQETQYF

J gene: TRBJ2-3
V gene: TRBV6-2/TRBV6-3
D gene: .
clone size: few
CDR3 length: 13
CDR3 DNA: TGTGCCAGCAGTTTTTATGGTGACGATATGCAGTATTTT
CDR3 protein: CASSFYGDDMQYF

J gene: TRBJ1-6
V gene: TRBV6-5
D gene: .
clone size: many
CDR3 length: 13
CDR3 DNA: TGTGCCAGCAGTTACTCGACAGGATCACCCCTCCACTTT
CDR3 protein: CASSYSTGSPLHF

J gene: TRBJ1-4
V gene: TRBV20-1
D gene: TRBD1
clone size: few
CDR3 length: 15
CDR3 DNA: TGCAGTGCTAGAGAACCAGGGACAGTTGGGGAAAAACTGTTTTTT
CDR3 protein: CSAREPGTVGEKLFF

J gene: TRBJ2-5
V gene: TRBV13
D gene: .
clone size: many
CDR3 length: 12
CDR3 DNA: TGTGCCAGCAGCTTAGGAGTAGAGACCCAGTACTTC
CDR3 protein: CASSLGVETQYF

J gene: TRBJ2-7
V gene: TRBV7-9
D gene: .
clone size: .
CDR3 length: 14
CDR3 DNA: TGTGCCAGCACCCCGGAAGGGGCCCGCTACGAGCAGTACTTC
CDR3 protein: CASTPEGARYEQYF

J gene: TRBJ2-7
V gene: TRBV27
D gene: .
clone size: .
CDR3 length: 17
CDR3 DNA: TGTGCCAGCAGTTTATTCCAAACCGGGACAACCCTCTACGAGCAGTACTTC
CDR3 protein: CASSLFQTGTTLYEQYF

J gene: TRBJ2-3
V gene: TRBV13
D gene: .
clone size: many
CDR3 length: 18
CDR3 DNA: TGTGCCAGCAGCTCCCCGCGTTCGGCGCGGGGCTACACAGATACGCAGTATTTT
CDR3 protein: CASSSPRSARGYTDTQYF

J gene: TRBJ2-3
V gene: TRBV12-3/TRBV12-4
D gene: .
clone size: few
CDR3 length: 16
CDR3 DNA: TGTGCCAGCAGTTTAGGGTTGGGTAGCGGCACAGATACGCAGTATTTT
CDR3 protein: CASSLGLGSGTDTQYF

J gene: TRBJ2-5
V gene: TRBV7-9
D gene: .
clone size: few
CDR3 length: 14
CDR3 DNA: TGTGCCAGCAGCTTAGTTTCAGCTCAAGAGACCCAGTACTTC
CDR3 protein: CASSLVSAQETQYF

J gene: TRBJ2-2
V gene: TRBV14
D gene: .
clone size: many
CDR3 length: 13
CDR3 DNA: TGTGCCAGCAGCCAGGAATACACCGGGGAGCTGTTTTTT
CDR3 protein: CASSQEYTGELFF

J gene: TRBJ2-1
V gene: TRBV4-3
D gene: TRBD2
clone size: few
CDR3 length: 16
CDR3 DNA: TGCGCCAGCAGCCAGGGGGGACTAGCGGGAGACAATGAGCAGTTCTTC
CDR3 protein: CASSQGGLAGDNEQFF

J gene: TRBJ2-5
V gene: TRBV3-1
D gene: .
clone size: .
CDR3 length: 15
CDR3 DNA: TGTGCCAGCAGCCAAGATGGGCAGGTGAGGGAGACCCAGTACTTC
CDR3 protein: CASSQDGQVRETQYF

J gene: TRBJ2-7
V gene: TRBV19
D gene: TRBD1
clone size: .
CDR3 length: 14
CDR3 DNA: TGTGCCAGTAAGAGTACAGGGGGCGGCTACGAGCAGTACTTC
CDR3 protein: CASKSTGGGYEQYF

J gene: TRBJ2-1
V gene: TRBV4-3
D gene: TRBD2
clone size: .
CDR3 length: 15
CDR3 DNA: TGCGCCAGCAGGGACGGACTAGCGGGAGAACGTGAGCAGTTCTTC
CDR3 protein: CASRDGLAGEREQFF

J gene: TRBJ1-2
V gene: TRBV5-6
D gene: .
clone size: many
CDR3 length: 15
CDR3 DNA: TGTGCCAGCAGCTCCCCGGGACTCAATATCGATGGCTACACCTTC
CDR3 protein: CASSSPGLNIDGYTF

J gene: TRBJ1-1
V gene: TRBV12-3/TRBV12-4
D gene: .
clone size: .
CDR3 length: 11
CDR3 DNA: TGTGCCAGCAGCCCCCCGGGGGTCGCTTTCTTT
CDR3 protein: CASSPPGVAFF

J gene: TRBJ2-1
V gene: TRBV14
D gene: TRBD2
clone size: few
CDR3 length: 15
CDR3 DNA: TGTGCCAGCAGCCAAGGTATAGCGGGAGTCAATGAGCAGTTCTTC
CDR3 protein: CASSQGIAGVNEQFF

J gene: TRBJ1-2
V gene: TRBV2
D gene: .
clone size: .
CDR3 length: 13
CDR3 DNA: TGTGCCAGCCCGATGGGGGGGAACTATGGCTACACCTTC
CDR3 protein: CASPMGGNYGYTF

J gene: TRBJ2-5
V gene: TRBV7-9
D gene: .
clone size: many
CDR3 length: 16
CDR3 DNA: TGTGCCAGCAGCTTAGCGGCTTTCGGACTCGAAGAGACCCAGTACTTC
CDR3 protein: CASSLAAFGLEETQYF

J gene: TRBJ1-5
V gene: TRBV30
D gene: .
clone size: few
CDR3 length: 15
CDR3 DNA: TGTGCCTGGAGTGTTCTGGGGTCAGGCAATCAGCCCCAGCATTTT
CDR3 protein: CAWSVLGSGNQPQHF

J gene: TRBJ1-3
V gene: TRBV7-9
D gene: .
clone size: .
CDR3 length: 11
CDR3 DNA: TGTGCCAGCTACCAGGAGAACACCATATATTTT
CDR3 protein: CASYQENTIYF

J gene: TRBJ2-7
V gene: TRBV7-2
D gene: .
clone size: .
CDR3 length: 15
CDR3 DNA: TGTGCCAGCAGCTTAGAGGGGGGACTATCCTACGAGCGGTACTTC
CDR3 protein: CASSLEGGLSYERYF